This T cell receptor beta chain was found in a study of long-term antiretroviral therapy in people with HIV. The germline V gene has CDR1 SEHNR and CDR2 FQNEAQ (reference sequence). This CDR3 has 11 residues. Trimming took 4 bases from V and 4 from J, leaving 2 bases between them. The assay used was immunoSEQ (version v3.0), run at survey level. Sequencing aimed to cover about 40,000-55,000 T-cell genomes per sample. Assay: immunoSEQ multiplex PCR; the TCRdb copy retains only in-frame clones and omits some. The table lists around 25,000 clones, about 86% of them singletons. Overall study findings and caveats: Someone took the blood between about 2003 and 2018, maybe while older ART regimens were in use. Clones showing expansion before ART dominated the repertoire at all time points.

HIV-positive participants all received treatment in the United States. Of note for this clone: The antigen is undetermined.

J is TRBJ1-3 and V is TRBV7-9; D remains unclear. The origin of this receptor is a man younger than 35 with HIV. The sample here was unsorted PBMCs, taken 3 years after starting antiretroviral therapy. CDR3 in amino acids: CASSSGNTIYF. The DNA of the CDR3 is TGTGCCAGCAGCTCCGGAAACACCATATATTTT.